These 31 T cell receptor beta chains originate from one sample sequenced in a study of tumor-infiltrating lymphocytes in primary liver carcinoma. The input was around 500 ng total RNA; TCR beta cDNA was made from it with a constant-region primer. It was through three nested multiplex PCR rounds of slightly modified ARM-PCR that TCR beta libraries arose. Two initial PCR rounds of about 10 cycles each paired TRBV1-TRBV30 forward primers with a C-beta reverse primer. Via MiXCR, TCRdb re-called the multiplex PCR reads, giving one row per CDR3 protein. The repertoire holds 300,000 to 400,000 distinct CDR3 sequences, with approximately 64% as singletons. Out of unsorted whole blood came the blood RNA, and germline DNA was extracted as well. The sequenced sample was peripheral blood. The receptors were sampled from a man aged 35-49 years with primary liver carcinoma and hepatitis B virus infection.

This clonotype was seen repeatedly, ten times or more. This chain links TRBV10-3 with TRBJ2-6; 9 bases fit TRBD1. This CDR3 is built from 15 residues. The ends lost 8 bases at V and 0 bases at J; junction bases unmatched: 2. Germline-derived CDR1 and CDR2 are ENHRY and SYGVKD. The CDR3 bases are TGTGCCATCGGACAGGGGAGCTCTGGGGCCAACGTCCTGACTTTC. Its translation is CAIGQGSSGANVLTF.

On this clonotype itself: It may be a read error: a sequence one base away is much more abundant. This chain uses TRBV12-3 or TRBV12-4 with TRBJ1-5; 7 bases map to TRBD1. The J segment lost 5 bases and the V segment lost 5 bases, leaving 6 bases of the junction unmatched. The CDR3 has 14 amino acids. Written as DNA, the CDR3 is TGTGCCAGCAGTGCAGACAGGGCGGATCAGCCCCAGCATTTT. It translates to CASSADRADQPQHF.

The chain combines TRBV11-2 with TRBJ2-1; D is uncertain. Germline values: CDR1 SGHAT, CDR2 FQNNGV. CDR3 length: 15 residues. Deletions cut 7 bases from V and 2 bases from J, with 15 bases between. This CDR3 is CASKFDSLPYNEQFF. Here the CDR3 DNA reads TGTGCCAGCAAATTTGACTCTCTTCCCTACAATGAGCAGTTCTTC.

The chain recombines TRBV12-3 or TRBV12-4 with TRBJ2-7; tentatively, D is TRBD2 (6 bases). V dropped 8 bases and J dropped 9 bases, with 20 bases sitting between them. The CDR3 loop spans 13 amino acids. In DNA, the CDR3 is TGTGCCAGCGGTCCGACTGGCGCGGGGAGGCAGTACTTC. Encoded protein: CASGPTGAGRQYF.

The table lists this clonotype with a few counts. This sequence joins TRBV6-5 and TRBJ2-1; weak D call: TRBD2 (5 bases). CDR3 size: 16 residues. V lost 5 bases and J lost 7, with 21 bases in between. Germline loops: CDR1 MNHEY, CDR2 SVGAGI. CDR3 protein: CASSARRANTGNEQFF. DNA for the CDR3: TGTGCCAGCAGTGCGCGCCGGGCCAATACGGGGAATGAGCAGTTCTTC.

This clonotype was seen more than once but under ten times. V is TRBV4-2 and J is TRBJ2-7; no clear D. The ends were cut back, 0 bases at V and 6 bases at J, with 15 bases in the middle. The CDR3 extends over 15 amino acids. In germline, CDR1 is LGHNA, CDR2 YNFKEQ. The CDR3 nucleotides are TGTGCCAGCAGCCAAGAGTGGTCCTCGGTCCTCGAGCAGTACTTC. Its translation: CASSQEWSSVLEQYF.

The chain recombines TRBV28 with TRBJ2-5; D gene unclear. This CDR3 is built from 14 residues. Per the germline V gene, CDR1 is MDHEN and CDR2 is SYDVKM. Trimming took off 2 bases at V and 5 bases at J, with 12 bases between the two ends. DNA for the CDR3: TGTGCCAGCAGTTTAAGCTCAAACTGGGAGACCCAGTACTTC. Amino acid sequence: CASSLSSNWETQYF.

On this clonotype: A much larger clone lies one base from this, so it may be a read error. The chain employs TRBV12-3 or TRBV12-4 and TRBJ2-6; D might be TRBD1 (5 bases). This CDR3 contains 16 residues. CDR3 loop: CANSSIWTTGANVLTF. CDR3 nucleotides: TGTGCCAACAGTTCGATTTGGACAACGGGGGCCAACGTCCTGACTTTC.

This clonotype was detected ten times or more. CDR3 loop: CASSQEPSQGVEQYF. The CDR3 DNA reads TGCGCCAGCAGCCAAGAACCGTCACAGGGTGTCGAGCAGTACTTC. V is TRBV4-1 and J is TRBJ2-7; possible D gene TRBD1, 6 bases. Trimming removed 0 bases from V and 6 bases from J, with 15 bases in between. This CDR3 comprises 15 residues. In germline, CDR1 is MGHRA, CDR2 YSYEKL.

The chain uses TRBV5-1 and TRBJ2-2; 7 positions agree with TRBD2. There are 16 residues in the CDR3. Germline V gene data show CDR1 as SGHRS and CDR2 as YFSETQ. J lost 1 base, V lost 5 bases, and 8 bases had no gene match. CDR3 DNA sequence: TGCGCCAGCAGTTTACGACTAGCAGAGAACACCGGGGAGCTGTTTTTT. It encodes CASSLRLAENTGELFF.

With regard to this clonotype: Since no conserved phenylalanine or tryptophan closes the CDR3, a read error is the likely cause. The chain is built from TRBV11-2 and TRBJ2-1; 7 bases match TRBD2. Trimming at V came to 1 base and at J to 7 bases, leaving 13 bases not matched to a gene. Germline V lookup: CDR1 SGHAT, CDR2 FQNNGV. This CDR3 comprises 17 residues. CDR3 loop: CASSLGGASGLYNEQFI. The CDR3 DNA is TGTGCCAGCAGCTTAGGGGGCGCTAGCGGACTGTATAATGAGCAGTTCATC.

As concerns this clonotype: Because the CDR3 is missing its conserved closing phenylalanine or tryptophan, this is likely a read error. The genes are TRBV11-2 and TRBJ2-1; D may match TRBD1 or TRBD2 (7 bases each). Looked up from germline, CDR1 is SGHAT and CDR2 is FQNNGV. With 1 base removed from V and 7 bases from J, the gap between germline ends came to 17 bases. The CDR3 has 16 residues. CDR3 sequence reads: CASSLVRGGRGNEQFL. The DNA of the CDR3 is TGTGCCAGCAGCTTAGTCAGGGGGGGTAGAGGGAATGAGCAGTTCTTA.

This chain connects TRBV11-1 to TRBJ1-1, with unresolved D. V was cut by 0 bases and J by 3 bases, with 8 bases left in between. The germline gives CDR1 SGHAT, CDR2 FQDESV (reference sequence). The CDR3 is 14 amino acids. CDR3 bases: TGTGCCAGCAGCTTAGCGGGTGCGCACACTGAAGCTTTCTTT. This sequence encodes CASSLAGAHTEAFF.

Note on this clonotype: The junction departs from the called germline gene at one end, perhaps through a read error. The J gene is TRBJ2-7, the V gene TRBV28, with D hard to call. Germline values: CDR1 MDHEN, CDR2 SYDVKM. The CDR3 loop spans 12 amino acids. The CDR3 is CASTLLTGEQYF. In nucleotides, the CDR3 is TGTGCCAGCACTTTATTGACCGGGGAGCAGTACTTC.

In its sample, this clonotype was seen many times. The rearrangement uses TRBV6-6 and TRBJ2-7, with 7 bases matching TRBD1. V shed 4 bases, J shed 5 bases, and the junction held 5 bases outside the gene matches. The CDR3 has 13 residues. Germline values: CDR1 MNHNY, CDR2 SVGAGI (reference sequence). In DNA form, the CDR3 reads TGTGCCAGCAGTTGGACAGGCCCGGACGAGCAGTACTTC. As protein: CASSWTGPDEQYF.

This clonotype appeared a few times. This chain joins TRBV5-1 and TRBJ1-5; D unclear. Germline-derived CDR1 and CDR2 are SGHRS and YFSETQ. CDR3 length equals 14 residues. Trimming removed 3 bases from V and 7 bases from J, with 14 bases in between. CDR3 bases: TGCGCCAGCAGCTCCGGACTGGAAGGCCAGCCCCAGCATTTT. It is translated as CASSSGLEGQPQHF.

Note on this clonotype: A read error may account for a junction end that differs from germline. V gene TRBV28 combines with J gene TRBJ1-2; D is ambiguous. The germline V gene has CDR1 MDHEN and CDR2 SYDVKM. The CDR3 has 15 amino acids. The CDR3 region is CASSLWERQIYGYTF. CDR3 sequence (DNA): TGTGCCAGCAGTTTATGGGAGAGGCAGATATATGGTTACACCTTC.

The rearrangement uses TRBV10-3 and TRBJ1-1; the D gene is possibly TRBD1 (5 bases). The ends were cut back, 4 bases at V and 5 bases at J, with 14 bases in the middle. Germline V gives CDR1 ENHRY, CDR2 SYGVKD. The CDR3 loop spans 14 amino acids. CDR3 amino acids: CAISVMTRGTEAFF. In nucleotides, the CDR3 is TGTGCCATCAGTGTGATGACTCGGGGGACTGAAGCTTTCTTT.

Comment on this clonotype: The CDR3 end shows no conserved phenylalanine or tryptophan, and so a read error is likely. The V call is TRBV11-3, the J call TRBJ2-5; 7 nucleotides align to TRBD1. The CDR3 is 13 residues long. Germline V gene data show CDR1 as SGHNT and CDR2 as YENEEA. J gave up 4 bases and V 7 bases, and 6 bases lay outside the gene matches. The CDR3 sequence: CASIPGTVETQYL. In DNA form, the CDR3 reads TGTGCCAGCATCCCGGGGACAGTAGAGACCCAGTACCTC.

As for this clonotype: Possible read error: a much larger clone is one base away. Because the CDR3 is missing its conserved closing phenylalanine or tryptophan, this is likely a read error. J is TRBJ2-7 and V is TRBV30, with 7 bases matching TRBD2. CDR3 length equals 14 residues. Trimming removed 4 bases from V and 2 bases from J; junction bases left unmatched: 8. Per the germline V gene, CDR1 is GTSNPN and CDR2 is SVGIG (reference sequence). CDR3 in DNA: TGTGCCTGGACGACCGGGACTACCACCTACGAGCAGTACCTC. This codes for CAWTTGTTTYEQYL.

This clonotype was found many times. The V call is TRBV6-1, the J call TRBJ2-7, with TRBD2 as a possible D gene (5 bases). The germline V gene encodes CDR1 MNHNS and CDR2 SASEGT. V was shortened by 4 bases and J by 1 base, with 8 bases between the two germline ends. This CDR3 is 13 amino acids long. The CDR3 loop is CASSVERSYEQYF. CDR3 nucleotides: TGTGCCAGCAGTGTTGAGCGGTCCTACGAGCAGTACTTC.

This clonotype was picked up one time. The rearrangement joins TRBV11-2 to TRBJ2-7, with D perhaps matching TRBD2 (6 bases). Germline CDR1 SGHAT, CDR2 FQNNGV. The CDR3 length is 12 residues. V was trimmed by 9 bases and J by 3 bases, leaving 12 bases between them. In DNA, the CDR3 is TGTGCCAGGAGCCCCGGGGGCTACGAGCAGTACTTC. Translation: CARSPGGYEQYF.

This clonotype was detected ten times or more. The chain couples TRBV6-2 or TRBV6-3 to TRBJ2-1, with 8 positions matching TRBD2. Trimming removed 6 bases from V and 0 bases from J; junction bases left unmatched: 13. The CDR3 extends over 18 amino acids. Looked up from germline, CDR1 is MNHEY and CDR2 is SVGEGT. The DNA of the CDR3 is TGTGCCAGCAGCAAAACGACTAGCGTGGGAAGCTCCTACAATGAGCAGTTCTTC. It translates to CASSKTTSVGSSYNEQFF.

Regarding this clonotype: The junction differs from germline at one of its ends, possibly a read error. The chain has TRBV12-3 or TRBV12-4 and TRBJ2-7, with 9 bases matching TRBD2. This CDR3 contains 15 residues. This CDR3 reads CASSLLAGIQYVQYF. The CDR3 bases are TGTGCCAGCAGTTTACTAGCGGGAATACAGTACGTGCAGTACTTC.

Comments on this clonotype: A clone one base away is much larger, so this may be a read error. The V gene is TRBV5-4, the J gene TRBJ1-1; D is ambiguous. Germline CDR1 and CDR2: SGHNT and YYREEE (reference sequence). The CDR3 loop spans 13 amino acids. The V end was cut by 6 bases, the J end by 1 base, with 10 bases between. The CDR3 sequence: CASNFLPNTEAFF. CDR3 DNA: TGTGCCAGCAACTTCCTGCCGAACACTGAAGCTTTCTTT.

Notes on this clonotype: A much larger clone sits a single nucleotide away, making a read error possible. The chain recombines TRBV5-4 with TRBJ2-3, with 11 bases lining up with TRBD2. Germline V CDR1 and CDR2: SGHNT, YYREEE (reference sequence). This CDR3 region has 16 residues. CDR3 in amino acids: CASGLRLAGSTDTQYF. The CDR3 DNA is TGTGCCAGCGGCTTGAGACTAGCGGGAAGCACAGATACGCAGTATTTT.

The rearrangement links TRBV29-1 to TRBJ1-2, with unresolved D. Germline CDR1 is SQVTM and CDR2 is ANQGSEA. This CDR3 region has 12 residues. V was pared by 4 bases and J by 8 bases, with 14 bases between. CDR3: CSVGAGPGGYTF. The CDR3 DNA follows: TGCAGCGTTGGGGCGGGCCCGGGGGGCTACACCTTC.

In regard to this clonotype: At one end, the junction sequence differs from germline, possibly due to a read error. The chain has TRBV6-2 or TRBV6-3 and TRBJ2-1; 14 bases align to TRBD2. Looked up from germline, CDR1 is MNHEY and CDR2 is SVGEGT. The CDR3 is 17 amino acids. CDR3 DNA: TGTGCCAGCAGTACAATCAGGACTAGCGGGAGGAGGGATGATCAGTTCTTC. Translating gives CASSTIRTSGRRDDQFF.

Comment on this clonotype: No conserved phenylalanine or tryptophan ends this CDR3, so it is likely a read error. The chain links TRBV11-2 to TRBJ1-1, with no clear D. This CDR3 contains 15 residues. The V gene's germline CDR1 is SGHAT and CDR2 FQNNGV. This CDR3 is CTSSLAAGRNTEAFI. CDR3 sequence (DNA): TGTACCAGCAGCTTAGCGGCAGGCAGGAACACTGAAGCTTTCATT.

Turning to this clonotype: At one of its ends the junction is not consistent with the germline gene, which may arise from a read error. The chain uses TRBV11-1 and TRBJ2-5; D perhaps matches TRBD2 (6 bases). This CDR3 region has 18 residues. Germline V gene sequence: CDR1 SGHAT, CDR2 FQDESV (reference sequence). CDR3 in amino acids: CASSLDFGNGRYQEAQYF. In DNA form, the CDR3 reads TGTGCCAGCAGTTTAGATTTCGGCAATGGGAGGTACCAAGAGGCCCAGTACTTC.

A remark on this clonotype: This may stem from a read error, because a much larger clone lies one nucleotide away. The chain recombines TRBV11-1 with TRBJ2-2; D not certain. CDR3 length equals 14 residues. V lost 3 bases and J 9 bases, leaving 14 bases between the germline ends. Germline assignment: CDR1 SGHAT and CDR2 FQDESV (reference sequence). CDR3 bases: TGTGCCAGCAGCTTGGTGTCGGGCGCCTGGGAGCTGTTTTTT. Translation gives CASSLVSGAWELFF.